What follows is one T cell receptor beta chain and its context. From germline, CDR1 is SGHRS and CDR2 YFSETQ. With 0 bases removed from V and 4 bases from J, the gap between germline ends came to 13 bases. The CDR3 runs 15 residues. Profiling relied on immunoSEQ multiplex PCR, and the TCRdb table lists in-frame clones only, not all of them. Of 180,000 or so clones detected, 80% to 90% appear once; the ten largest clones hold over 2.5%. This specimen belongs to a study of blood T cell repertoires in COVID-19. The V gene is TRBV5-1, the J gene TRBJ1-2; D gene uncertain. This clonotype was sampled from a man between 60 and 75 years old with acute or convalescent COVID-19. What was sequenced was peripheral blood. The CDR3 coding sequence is TGCGCCAGCAGCTTGGCCGATCGGGGAGTCTATGGCTACACCTTC. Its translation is CASSLADRGVYGYTF.